This T cell receptor beta chain was captured in a study of blood T cell repertoires in COVID-19. Study context: Acute and convalescent COVID-19 samples came from the United States, Italy and Spain. The analysed material was cDNA or gDNA that came from T cells, B-cell-depleted T cells, or PBMCs.

Germline CDR1 and CDR2: MNHNS and SASEGT. The V segment lost 3 bases and the J segment 1 base; nucleotides outside the gene matches: 5. The CDR3 is 15 amino acids. Assay used: immunoSEQ multiplex PCR; TCRdb lists only in-frame clones, some missing. The top ten hold under 9.5% of the sample, which has some 250,000 clones, roughly 90% seen once. This clone was counted many times. The J gene is TRBJ2-7, the V gene TRBV6-1, with 8 bases aligning to TRBD1. This clonotype was obtained from a man aged 40-49 years who had recovered from COVID-19. The sample taken for sequencing was PBMCs or T cells enriched from blood (not recorded which). DNA of the CDR3: TGTGCCAGCAGTGAGCTGACAGGGGAGTCCTACGAGCAGTACTTC. It translates to CASSELTGESYEQYF.